The text below deals with one T cell receptor (beta chain). The data belong to a study of control samples from healthy donors and cancer patients. This table comes from immunoSEQ multiplex PCR, and its TCRdb copy is limited to in-frame clones, with some not included. The sample lists about 120,000 clones, 85% to 90% occurring once. Germline V gene sequence: CDR1 SGHRS, CDR2 YFSETQ. V gave up 3 bases and J gave up 6 bases; unmatched junction bases: 6. The CDR3 contains 15 residues. The sample taken for sequencing was blood. This chain connects TRBV5-1 to TRBJ1-4; 9 bases are shared with TRBD1. The TCR was taken from a young man in good health. In DNA form, the CDR3 reads TGCGCCAGCAGCTCCGGGGACAGGGTTGATGAAAAACTGTTTTTT. Protein product: CASSSGDRVDEKLFF.